Sequencing of this T cell receptor (beta chain) was carried out in a study of blood T cell repertoires in COVID-19. Across the whole study: PBMCs, B-cell-depleted T cells, or T cells provided the cDNA or gDNA that made up the material.

This CDR3 is built from 14 residues. The germline V gene has CDR1 SGHRS and CDR2 YFSETQ. V shed 3 bases, J shed 6 bases, and the junction held 7 bases outside the gene matches. Original handling: Amplified reference gene primers provided the basis for estimating nucleated cell counts. Clones were sequenced by immunoSEQ multiplex PCR, and TCRdb holds only the in-frame ones, with some missing. V and J calls and clone size are as listed in that table; D and trimming were resolved from the DNA. The sample records tens of thousands of clones, 82% being singletons. This clone was detected many times. This chain connects TRBV5-1 to TRBJ1-2, with 8 nucleotides matching TRBD1. This sequence was found in a human donor in a cohort sampled during active COVID-19. Sequenced input: peripheral blood. In DNA, the CDR3 is TGCGCCAGCAGCTATACTGGACAGGGAGATGGCTACACCTTC. Protein: CASSYTGQGDGYTF.